These 2 T cell receptor beta chains came from one sample sequenced in a study of blood T cell repertoires in COVID-19. Assay: immunoSEQ multiplex PCR; the TCRdb copy retains only in-frame clones and omits some. The sample shows about 200,000 clones, less than 90% of them seen only once. Sequencing was done on a sample of peripheral blood. These receptors all come from a middle-aged man with acute or convalescent COVID-19.

The J gene is TRBJ2-7, the V gene TRBV7-6, with 7 positions matching TRBD1. Trimming cost V 6 bases and J 2 bases; bases outside gene matches: 4. The CDR3 totals 13 residues. The germline CDR1 and CDR2 sequences are SGHVS and FNYEAQ. CDR3 sequence: CASSSGQTYEQYF. The CDR3, as DNA: TGTGCCAGCAGTTCGGGACAGACCTACGAGCAGTACTTC.

The chain joins TRBV5-1 to TRBJ1-3; possibly TRBD1 for D (6 bases). CDR1 is SGHRS, CDR2 YFSETQ, per germline. Trimming shortened V by 4 bases and J by 5 bases, and 10 bases separated the two germline ends. The CDR3 length is 13 residues. The CDR3 spells CASSVGQRNTIYF. The CDR3 DNA reads TGCGCCAGCAGCGTCGGACAGAGAAACACCATATATTTT.